This entry features one T cell receptor beta chain sequence. Antigen unknown. Generated by immunoSEQ multiplex PCR, the TCRdb table keeps only in-frame clones and is missing some. Here the sample spans almost 30,000 clones, about 85% being singletons. The time point was: week 5, during vaccination. Topical imiquimod was applied with each vaccine dose, which held 300 ug of mutant IDH1 20-mer peptide. The data belong to a study of a mutant IDH1 vaccine in newly diagnosed glioma. Study-wide background: Vaccination followed radiotherapy alone by 4-6 weeks, or accompanied temozolomide cycles. A roughly 62% male, 37.5% female split and a mean age of 40.4 years characterized treated patients.

The input for sequencing was peripheral blood mononuclear cells (PBMCs), taken from a glioma patient whose treatment included an IDH1 peptide vaccine. The source of this sequence is a woman in her thirties or forties with glioma. Some clones in this sample may be carry-over from other donors' samples.

The CDR3 loop is CASSPIGGQVDGYTF. DNA of the CDR3: TGTGCCAGCAGCCCCATAGGGGGGCAGGTGGATGGCTACACCTTC. The J gene is TRBJ1-2, the V gene TRBV9, with TRBD1 as a possible D gene (6 bases). Germline lookup yields CDR1 SGDLS and CDR2 YYNGEE. The CDR3 contains 15 residues. Deletions cut 4 bases from V and 6 bases from J, with 19 bases between.